The entry below gives a single TCR beta chain sequence along with its context. The source of the sample is a study of shared clonotypes between healthy human individuals. The CDR3 spans 18 residues. Repertoires were generated with immunoSEQ multiplex PCR, while TCRdb's copy carries only in-frame clones and drops some. The sample shows around 320,000 clones, 80% to 90% of them seen only once. The V call is TRBV1, the J call TRBJ1-5; the table assigns TRBD1, which was not confirmed against the DNA. TRBV1 is shown as a pseudogene. Sequenced: memory CD8+ T cells sorted from blood. As for subset: CD45RO+ cells pooled with CCR7-negative TemRA cells. This receptor was identified in a man aged 18 to 35 in good health. The CDR3: CTSSQDGAGGWGDQPQHF. The CDR3 region has the DNA TGCACCAGCAGCCAAGATGGGGCAGGGGGATGGGGTGATCAGCCCCAGCATTTT.